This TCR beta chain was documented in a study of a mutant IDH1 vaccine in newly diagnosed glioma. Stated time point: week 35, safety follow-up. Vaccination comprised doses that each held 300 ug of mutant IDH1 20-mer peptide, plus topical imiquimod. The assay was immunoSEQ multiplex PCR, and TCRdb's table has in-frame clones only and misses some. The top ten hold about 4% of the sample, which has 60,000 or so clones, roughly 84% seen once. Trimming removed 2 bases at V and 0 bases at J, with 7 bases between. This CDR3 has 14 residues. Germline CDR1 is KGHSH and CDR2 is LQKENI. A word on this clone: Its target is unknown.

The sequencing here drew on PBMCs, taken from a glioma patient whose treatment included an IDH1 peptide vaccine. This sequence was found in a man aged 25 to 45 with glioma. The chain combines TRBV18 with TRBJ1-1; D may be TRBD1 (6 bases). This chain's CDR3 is CASSPTGMNTEAFF. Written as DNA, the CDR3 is TGTGCCAGCTCACCAACAGGGATGAACACTGAAGCTTTCTTT.